These T cell receptor beta chains were read from a single sample in a study of T cell repertoires in cytomegalovirus infection. A single record per CDR3 protein comes from TCRdb applying MiXCR to the reads. The data show about 900,000 distinct CDR3 sequences, 25% to 40% seen once. These TCRs' antigens remain unknown. Sequencing used cultured CD8+ T cells from PBMCs, obtained from culture after CMV antigen stimulation. The source is a human donor in good health (CMV status not recorded). Some clones in this sample may be carry-over from other donors' samples. Both conserved end residues are part of each CDR3. The D gene is left open where the match is weak. Size values are once, few and many counts, or a class for expanded clones, and some rows have none.

v_gene	abundance	d_gene	len	j_gene	CDR3nt	CDR3aa
TRBV6-5	.	TRBD1	17	TRBJ2-5	TGTGCCAGCAGTATTCAATCCGGGACAGTGTGGCGAGAGACCCAGTACTTC	CASSIQSGTVWRETQYF
TRBV28	few	.	14	TRBJ2-3	TGTGCCAGCAGTGTCCGGGGGTACGCAGATACGCAGTATTTT	CASSVRGYADTQYF
TRBV7-7	.	TRBD1	16	TRBJ2-1	TGTGCTAGCAGCTTAGACCCCGGGACAGGGATCAATGAGCAGTTCTTC	CASSLDPGTGINEQFF
TRBV10-2	.	.	14	TRBJ2-5	TGCGCCAGCAGTGAGATTGGGGGCTGGGAGACCCAGTACTTC	CASSEIGGWETQYF
TRBV10-3	once	.	17	TRBJ2-3	TGTGCCATCAGTGAGTCGCTTGGCAGATCTAGCACAGATACGCAGTATTTT	CAISESLGRSSTDTQYF
TRBV6-5	few	TRBD1	15	TRBJ2-2	TGTGCCAGCAGTTACAGGACAGGGACCGTCGGGGAGCTGTTTTTT	CASSYRTGTVGELFF
TRBV7-8	few	TRBD1	13	TRBJ2-2	TGTGCCAGCTGGGCAGGGGGCACCGGGGAGCTGTTTTTT	CASWAGGTGELFF
TRBV29-1	.	.	13	TRBJ1-5	TGCAGCGTTGGGGGGCAGAGCAATCAGCCCCAGCATTTT	CSVGGQSNQPQHF
TRBV13	.	.	15	TRBJ1-2	TGTGCCAGCAGCTTAGAACAGGGTTTGGACTATGGCTACACCTTC	CASSLEQGLDYGYTF
TRBV7-9	.	.	11	TRBJ1-3	TGTGCCGACACTAATGGAAACACCATATATTTT	CADTNGNTIYF
TRBV25-1	.	.	14	TRBJ1-4	TGTGCCAGCAGCCACGGGGCAGGGTATGAAAAACTGTTTTTT	CASSHGAGYEKLFF
TRBV7-6	few	.	13	TRBJ2-7	TGTGCTAGCAGCTTCGGGTCTACTTACGAGCAGTACTTC	CASSFGSTYEQYF
TRBV7-6	many	TRBD1	19	TRBJ2-1	TGTGCCAGCAGCTTAGTGAAGGACAGGGCCTCTTTATCCTACAATGAGCAGTTCTTC	CASSLVKDRASLSYNEQFF
TRBV6-6	.	.	13	TRBJ2-2	TGTGCCAGCAGTTACTCGATGGATGGGGAGCTGTTTTTT	CASSYSMDGELFF
TRBV9	.	.	13	TRBJ2-5	TGTGCCAGCAGCGTAGACATACGAGAGACCCAGTACTTC	CASSVDIRETQYF
TRBV7-9	many	TRBD2	15	TRBJ2-5	TGTGCCAGCAGCTTATTAGGCGGGGGAGGAGAGACCCAGTACTTC	CASSLLGGGGETQYF
TRBV4-1	few	TRBD2	13	TRBJ2-1	TGCGCCATTGGGGCGGGGGGGCAGAATGAGCAGTTCTTC	CAIGAGGQNEQFF
TRBV7-6	.	.	17	TRBJ2-3	TGTGCCAGCAGCTTAGTAGGGCTCCTACCGGGCACAGATACGCAGTATTTT	CASSLVGLLPGTDTQYF
TRBV12-3/TRBV12-4	.	TRBD1	15	TRBJ2-1	TGTGCCAGCAGTTTAGGTGGACAGGGGGCCGATGAGCAGTTCTTC	CASSLGGQGADEQFF
TRBV5-6	.	.	11	TRBJ2-3	TGTGCCAGCACCGCAGAGGATACGCAGTATTTT	CASTAEDTQYF
TRBV27	.	.	17	TRBJ2-1	TGTGCCAGCAGTTTAGGGGACGGCCTGAGCTCCTACAATGAGCAGTTCTTC	CASSLGDGLSSYNEQFF
TRBV12-3/TRBV12-4	.	.	11	TRBJ2-7	TGTGCCAGCAGTAAAACCTACGAGCAGTACTTC	CASSKTYEQYF
TRBV7-9	many	.	17	TRBJ1-1	TGTGCCAGCAGCTTGATAGGGATCGGGTTCAGTCAACTTGAAGCTTTCTTT	CASSLIGIGFSQLEAFF
TRBV6-2/TRBV6-3	few	.	12	TRBJ1-1	TGTGCCAGCGGGCGCCAGGGTACTGAAGCTTTCTTT	CASGRQGTEAFF
TRBV27	.	.	13	TRBJ1-1	TGTGCCAGCGGAGAAGGGAGGAACACTGAAGCTTTCTTT	CASGEGRNTEAFF
TRBV7-8	.	.	13	TRBJ1-2	TGTGCCAGCAGCTTAGCGGGGTTATATGGCTACACCTTC	CASSLAGLYGYTF
TRBV6-5	.	.	16	TRBJ1-1	TGTGCCAGCAGTTACTCCTCATGGGAATTGCTCACTGAAGCTTTCTTT	CASSYSSWELLTEAFF
TRBV7-6	many	.	15	TRBJ1-2	TGTGCCAGCAGCTTAGCGCTGGGAGGTCCAGATGGCTACACCTTC	CASSLALGGPDGYTF
TRBV28	.	.	16	TRBJ2-6	TGTGCCTGCAGTTCCACTGACGTCTCTGGGGCCAACGTCCTGACTTTC	CACSSTDVSGANVLTF